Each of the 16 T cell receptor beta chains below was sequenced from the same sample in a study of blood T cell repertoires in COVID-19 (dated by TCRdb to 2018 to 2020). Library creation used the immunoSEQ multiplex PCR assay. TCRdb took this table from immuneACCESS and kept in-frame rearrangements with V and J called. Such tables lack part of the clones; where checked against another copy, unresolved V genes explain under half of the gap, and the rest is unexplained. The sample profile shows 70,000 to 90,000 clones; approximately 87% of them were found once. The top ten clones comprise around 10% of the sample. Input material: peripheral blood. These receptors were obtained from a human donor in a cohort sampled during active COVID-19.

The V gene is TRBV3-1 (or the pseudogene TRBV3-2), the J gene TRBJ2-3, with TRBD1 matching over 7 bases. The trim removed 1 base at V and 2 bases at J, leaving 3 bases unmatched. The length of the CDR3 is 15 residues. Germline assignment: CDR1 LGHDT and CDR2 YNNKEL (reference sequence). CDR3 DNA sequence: TGTGCCAGCAGCCAAGTGGGGACAGCCACAGATACGCAGTATTTT. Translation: CASSQVGTATDTQYF.

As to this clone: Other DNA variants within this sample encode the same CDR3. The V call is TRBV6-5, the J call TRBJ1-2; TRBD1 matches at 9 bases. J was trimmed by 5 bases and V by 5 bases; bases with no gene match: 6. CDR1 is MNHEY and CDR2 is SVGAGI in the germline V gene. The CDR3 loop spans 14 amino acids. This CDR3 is CASSRTGEGYGYTF. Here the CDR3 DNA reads TGTGCCAGCAGTCGGACAGGGGAGGGTTATGGCTACACCTTC.

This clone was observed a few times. The CDR3 sequence is CSAIPLDTQYF. The CDR3 nucleotides read TGCAGTGCTATTCCTCTGGATACGCAGTATTTT. The chain has TRBV20-1 and TRBJ2-3, with unresolved D. Looked up from germline, CDR1 is DFQATT and CDR2 is SNEGSKA (reference sequence). The CDR3 is 11 amino acids. V was clipped by 4 bases and J by 6 bases, with 8 bases between them.

This CDR3 reads CASSLGSGSTDTQYF. CDR3 sequence (DNA): TGTGCCAGCAGCTTGGGTAGCGGGAGCACAGATACGCAGTATTTT. The rearrangement links TRBV5-6 to TRBJ2-3; 7 bases map to TRBD2. Per the germline V gene, CDR1 is SGHDT and CDR2 is YYEEEE. The V and J ends lost 0 bases and 0 bases, in that order; junction bases with no gene match: 1. The CDR3 runs to 15 residues.

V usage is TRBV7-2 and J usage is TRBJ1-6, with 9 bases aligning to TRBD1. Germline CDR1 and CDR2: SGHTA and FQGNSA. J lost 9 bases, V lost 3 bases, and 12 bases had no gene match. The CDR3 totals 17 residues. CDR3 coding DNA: TGTGCCAGCAGCTTGAATGCCCCGGGGACAGGGACTTCACCCCTCCACTTT. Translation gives CASSLNAPGTGTSPLHF.

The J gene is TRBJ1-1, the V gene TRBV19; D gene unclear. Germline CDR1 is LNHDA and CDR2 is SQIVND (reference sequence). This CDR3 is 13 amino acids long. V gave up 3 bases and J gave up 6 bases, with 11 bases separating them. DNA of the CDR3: TGTGCCAGTAGTATCGTTTCCGGGGCTGAAGCTTTCTTT. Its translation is CASSIVSGAEAFF.

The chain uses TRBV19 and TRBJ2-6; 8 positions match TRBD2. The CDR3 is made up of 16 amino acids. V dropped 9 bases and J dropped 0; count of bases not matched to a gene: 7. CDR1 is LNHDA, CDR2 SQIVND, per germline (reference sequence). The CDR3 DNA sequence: TGTGCCAGCCGGGGTAGCGGGACCTCTGGGGCCAACGTCCTGACTTTC. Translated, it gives CASRGSGTSGANVLTF.

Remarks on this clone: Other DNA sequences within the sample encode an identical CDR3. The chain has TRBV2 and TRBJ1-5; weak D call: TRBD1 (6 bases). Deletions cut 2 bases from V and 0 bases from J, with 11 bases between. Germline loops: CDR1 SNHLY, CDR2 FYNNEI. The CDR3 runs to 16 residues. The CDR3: CASSERGGVSNQPQHF. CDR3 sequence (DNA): TGTGCCAGCAGTGAAAGGGGGGGGGTTAGCAATCAGCCCCAGCATTTT.

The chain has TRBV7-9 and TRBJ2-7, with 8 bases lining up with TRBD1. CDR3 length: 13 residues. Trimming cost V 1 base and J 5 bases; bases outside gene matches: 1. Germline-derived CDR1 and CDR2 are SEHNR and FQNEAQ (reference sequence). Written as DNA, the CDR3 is TGTGCCAGCAGCTTAGGACAGGGGAACGAGCAGTACTTC. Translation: CASSLGQGNEQYF. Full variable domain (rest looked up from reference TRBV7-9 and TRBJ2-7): DTGVSQNPRHKITKRGQNVTFRCDPISEHNRLYWYRQTLGQGPEFLTYFQNEAQLEKSRLLSDRFSAERPKGSFSTLEIQRTEQGDSAMYLCASSLGQGNEQYFGPGTRLTVT.

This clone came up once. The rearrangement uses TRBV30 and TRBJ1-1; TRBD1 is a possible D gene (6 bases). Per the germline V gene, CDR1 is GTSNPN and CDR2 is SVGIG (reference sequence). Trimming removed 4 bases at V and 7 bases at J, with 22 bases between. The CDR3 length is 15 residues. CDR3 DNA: TGTGCCTGGAAAGTTCAGGGGCCCTATGTGAGTGAAGCTTTCTTT. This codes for CAWKVQGPYVSEAFF.

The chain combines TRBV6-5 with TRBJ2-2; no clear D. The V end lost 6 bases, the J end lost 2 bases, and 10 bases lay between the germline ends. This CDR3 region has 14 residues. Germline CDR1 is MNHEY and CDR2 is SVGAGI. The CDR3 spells CASRFGANTGELFF. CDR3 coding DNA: TGTGCCAGCAGGTTCGGAGCTAACACCGGGGAGCTGTTTTTT.

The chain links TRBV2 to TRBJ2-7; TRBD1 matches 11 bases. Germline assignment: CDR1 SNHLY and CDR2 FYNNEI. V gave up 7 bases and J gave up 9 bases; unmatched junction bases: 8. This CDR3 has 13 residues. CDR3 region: CASTGQGGSPQYF. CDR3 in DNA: TGTGCCAGCACGGGACAGGGGGGTTCGCCGCAGTACTTC. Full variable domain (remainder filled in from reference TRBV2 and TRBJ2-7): EPEVTQTPSHQVTQMGQEVILRCVPISNHLYFYWYRQILGQKVEFLVSFYNNEISEKSEIFDDQFSVERPDGSNFTLKIRSTKLEDSAMYFCASTGQGGSPQYFGPGTRLTVT.

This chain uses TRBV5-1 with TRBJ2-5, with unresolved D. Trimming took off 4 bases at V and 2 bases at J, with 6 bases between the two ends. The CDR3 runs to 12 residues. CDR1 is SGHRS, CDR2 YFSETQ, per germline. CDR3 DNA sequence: TGCGCCAGCAGCCAGATTCAAGAGACCCAGTACTTC. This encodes CASSQIQETQYF.

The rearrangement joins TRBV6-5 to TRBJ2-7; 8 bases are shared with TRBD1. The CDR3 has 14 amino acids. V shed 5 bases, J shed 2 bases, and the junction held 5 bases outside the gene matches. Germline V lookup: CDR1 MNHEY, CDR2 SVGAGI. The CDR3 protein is CASSRQGLPYEQYF. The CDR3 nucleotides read TGTGCCAGCAGTCGACAGGGGTTACCCTACGAGCAGTACTTC.

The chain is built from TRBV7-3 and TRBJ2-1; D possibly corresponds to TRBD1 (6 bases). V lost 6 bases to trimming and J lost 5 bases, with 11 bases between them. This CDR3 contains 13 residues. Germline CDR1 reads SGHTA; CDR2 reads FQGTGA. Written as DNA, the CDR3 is TGTGCCAGCAGACAGGACAGACACAATGAGCAGTTCTTC. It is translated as CASRQDRHNEQFF.

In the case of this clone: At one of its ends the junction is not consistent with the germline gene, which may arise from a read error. CDR3 sequence (DNA): TGTGCCAGCAGGGAATCTGGCACAGATACGCAGTATTTT. Protein sequence: CASRESGTDTQYF. This chain links TRBV25-1 with TRBJ2-3, with D unresolved. CDR3 length: 13 amino acids. The germline gives CDR1 MGHDK, CDR2 SYGVNS.